The rows below give T cell receptor beta chains drawn from one sample of a study of T-cell reconstitution after alpha-beta-depleted transplantation in children. TCRdb reanalysed the PCR reads using MiXCR and keeps one entry per CDR3 protein. In the table there are 600,000 to 800,000 distinct CDR3 sequences, less than 15% of which are singletons. The sequencing here drew on PBMCs, taken before TCRalphabeta/CD19-depleted stem cell transplant. These receptors came from a girl aged 2 to 9 with congenital amegakaryocytic thrombocytopenia, due to receive a stem cell transplant. CDR3s include the opening cysteine and the closing phenylalanine or tryptophan. A D gene is named only where the DNA matches it firmly. Clone size is shown for a subset of rows, as once, few, many or a class of expanded clone.

clone_size	v_call	d_call	j_call	cdr3_nt	cdr3_aa
NA	TRBV12-3/TRBV12-4	NA	TRBJ2-7	TGTGCCAGCGGGACAGGGCTAGCGGGAACCGAGCAGTACTTC	CASGTGLAGTEQYF
few	TRBV18	NA	TRBJ2-1	TGTGCCAGCTCACCACAAAGACTAGTCCACAATGAGCAGTTCTTC	CASSPQRLVHNEQFF
NA	TRBV11-2	TRBD2	TRBJ2-3	TGTGCCAGCAGCTTACCCGTTCTACTAGCGGAACGCGCTAGCACAGATACGCAGTATTTT	CASSLPVLLAERASTDTQYF
many	TRBV20-1	NA	TRBJ2-2	TGCAGTGCCCCAGATAGGGGTTCCGGGGAGCTGTTTTTT	CSAPDRGSGELFF
many	TRBV10-1	NA	TRBJ2-2	TGCGCCAGCAGTGAGTCGGTGGGGGACGTGCTGTTTTTT	CASSESVGDVLFF
many	TRBV6-5	NA	TRBJ2-2	TGTGCCAGCAGGAAAATCGGCGGGGAGCTGTTTTTT	CASRKIGGELFF
many	TRBV6-5	TRBD1	TRBJ2-1	TGTGCCAGCAGTTGGGGACAGGGGGCCTACAATGAGCAGTTCTTC	CASSWGQGAYNEQFF
NA	TRBV30	NA	TRBJ2-1	TGTGCCTGGAGACAGGGTGGCGATGAGCAGTTCTTC	CAWRQGGDEQFF
many	TRBV29-1	NA	TRBJ1-1	TGCAGCATATCCAGGGATATCACTGAAGCTTTCTTT	CSISRDITEAFF
many	TRBV3-1	TRBD2	TRBJ2-1	TGTGCCAGCAGCCAAGATATGGTGACTAGCGCCTACAATGAGCAGTTCTTC	CASSQDMVTSAYNEQFF
NA	TRBV12-3/TRBV12-4	NA	TRBJ2-6	TGTGCCAGCGTTGGGGGGGCCAACGTCCTGACTTTC	CASVGGANVLTF
NA	TRBV5-1	NA	TRBJ1-2	TGCGCCAGCAGCTTTATGGACAGCACCTATGGCTACACCTTC	CASSFMDSTYGYTF
NA	TRBV15	NA	TRBJ2-3	TGTGCCACCAGCAGAGATGTGGGAGGAGACAGGCAGTATTTT	CATSRDVGGDRQYF
many	TRBV6-1	NA	TRBJ1-5	TGTGCCAGCAAAAGGGGGATTGCCAATCAGCCCCAGCATTTT	CASKRGIANQPQHF
many	TRBV5-1	NA	TRBJ1-1	TGCGCCAGCAGCTTGGCTGGATCCTCGAACACTGAAGCTTTCTTT	CASSLAGSSNTEAFF
many	TRBV5-1	NA	TRBJ1-2	TGCGCCAGCAGCTTTGCCACGGGCCGTCGAGGCTACACCTTC	CASSFATGRRGYTF
NA	TRBV15	NA	TRBJ2-7	TGTGCCACCAGCAGAGAAGGAAGCTCCTACGAGCAGTACTTC	CATSREGSSYEQYF
few	TRBV7-6	TRBD2	TRBJ2-1	TGTGCCAGCAGCTGGACTAGCGGAGAGGATGAGCAGTTCTTC	CASSWTSGEDEQFF
NA	TRBV30	NA	TRBJ1-4	TGTGCCTGGTGCGGGACTAATGAAAAACTGTTTTTT	CAWCGTNEKLFF
many	TRBV12-3/TRBV12-4	TRBD2	TRBJ2-1	TGTGCCAGCAGTTCGCTGACTAGCGGGAATGTTAGGGAGCAGTTCTTC	CASSSLTSGNVREQFF
NA	TRBV12-3/TRBV12-4	TRBD2	TRBJ2-2	TGTGCCAGCACCACTAGCGGGAAAAGGGAGCTGTTTTTT	CASTTSGKRELFF
few	TRBV9	NA	TRBJ2-7	TGTGCCAGCAGCGGAACTTTGGACCGTCCGGGCGAGCAGTACTTC	CASSGTLDRPGEQYF
NA	TRBV6-2/TRBV6-3	TRBD1	TRBJ2-7	TGTGCCAGCAGTGATCGCCGCCCCGGACAGGGCTACGAGCAGTACTTC	CASSDRRPGQGYEQYF
NA	TRBV5-1	NA	TRBJ1-2	TGCGCCAGCAGCCCGGTCGGTGCGATGGGATTTATATTTTATGGCGACACCTTC	CASSPVGAMGFIFYGDTF
NA	TRBV5-5	TRBD1	TRBJ2-2	TGTGCCAGCAGCTTGAGTCCTACAGGGGCGACCGGGGAGCTGTTTTTT	CASSLSPTGATGELFF
few	TRBV5-1	NA	TRBJ2-2	TGCGCCAGCAGCTTGCCGGGAGAAGTCGGGGAGCTGTTTTTT	CASSLPGEVGELFF
few	TRBV20-1	NA	TRBJ2-7	TGCAGTGCTAGGAGCTTGGGGAGCCTAACCTACGAGCAGTACTTC	CSARSLGSLTYEQYF
many	TRBV28	NA	TRBJ1-2	TGTGCCAGCAGTTTCGTCACAGGGAACTATGGCTACACCTTC	CASSFVTGNYGYTF
few	TRBV6-1	NA	TRBJ2-2	TGTGCCAGCAGTGGGCCGGCTGGCGGAGCCCTAGGGGACACCGGGGAGCTGTTTTTT	CASSGPAGGALGDTGELFF
NA	TRBV6-1	TRBD2	TRBJ2-1	TGTGCCAGTGAAGCGGGAGGGAGCTACAATGAGCAGTTCTTC	CASEAGGSYNEQFF
many	TRBV7-6	NA	TRBJ1-2	TGTGCCAGCAGCTTAGCGCCCATGAGGACAGAATATGGCTACACCTTC	CASSLAPMRTEYGYTF
few	TRBV5-1	NA	TRBJ2-2	TGCGCCAGCAGCAAACCGGCAGGAGGGGAGCTGTTTTTT	CASSKPAGGELFF
few	TRBV28	NA	TRBJ2-7	TGTGCCAGCCCCCCTGTTGGGAAAGTGACAAAAACCTACGAGCAGTACTTC	CASPPVGKVTKTYEQYF
medium-sized	TRBV20-1	TRBD1	TRBJ1-6	TGCAGTGCTAGAGATCACGGCGGACAGGGAGGTTCACCCCTCCACTTT	CSARDHGGQGGSPLHF
few	TRBV12-3/TRBV12-4	NA	TRBJ1-1	TGTGCCAGCAGCGCAATTCCTCAGGGACGCACTGAAGCTTTCTTT	CASSAIPQGRTEAFF
many	TRBV11-2	TRBD2	TRBJ2-2	TGTGCCAGCAGCGACGGGACTAGCGGGGCCATCACCGGGGAGCTGTTTTTT	CASSDGTSGAITGELFF
NA	TRBV28	NA	TRBJ1-1	TGTGCCAGTAGATATTCAATGCAAGCTTTCTTT	CASRYSMQAFF
many	TRBV20-1	NA	TRBJ2-3	TGCAGTGCTAGTACGGCCGGTGATACGCAGTATTTT	CSASTAGDTQYF
many	TRBV5-1	TRBD1	TRBJ2-7	TGCGCCAGCAGCTTGGTTGTGACGGGACAGGGCTCCTACGAGCAGTACTTC	CASSLVVTGQGSYEQYF
few	TRBV20-1	TRBD2	TRBJ2-7	TGCAGTGCTTGGGGGGAGGGGCCCTCCTACGAGCAGTACTTC	CSAWGEGPSYEQYF
many	TRBV5-1	NA	TRBJ2-3	TGCGCCAGCAGGCCCGGAGTTGAGGATACGCAGTATTTT	CASRPGVEDTQYF
NA	TRBV27	NA	TRBJ2-1	TGTGCCAGCAGTTTTCAACAGGGAGGGGACAATGAGCAGTTCTTC	CASSFQQGGDNEQFF
NA	TRBV20-1	NA	TRBJ2-1	TGCAGTGCTACAGTGGGGTCCTACAATGAGCAGTTCTTC	CSATVGSYNEQFF
NA	TRBV29-1	NA	TRBJ2-7	TGCAGCGTGGCGGGGCCTGGAGTGGGATTAACCTACGAGCAGTACTTC	CSVAGPGVGLTYEQYF
many	TRBV5-1	TRBD2	TRBJ2-1	TGCGCCAGCAGCTGGCCAGCGGGAAACCCCACCAGCTCCTACAATGAGCAGTTCTTC	CASSWPAGNPTSSYNEQFF
many	TRBV20-1	TRBD2	TRBJ2-1	TGCAGTGCTAGAGCTAGCGGGGCGACCAGGAGGTTCTTC	CSARASGATRRFF